Listed below are T cell receptor beta chains from one sample, sequenced in a study of neurological immune-mediated disorders. TCRdb used MiXCR to reprocess the 5' RACE reads, holding one entry per CDR3 protein. The table has over 45,000 distinct CDR3 sequences, 4.5% to 7% seen once; the top ten hold less than 1.5%. Sequenced: CD4+ T cells from blood. The receptor source for this set is a woman aged 18-29 years with multiple sclerosis. Both conserved end residues are part of each CDR3. A D gene is named only where the DNA matches it firmly. Clone size appears in some rows only: once, few, many, or a class for an expanded clone.

v_call	clone_size	d_call	j_call	cdr3_aa	cdr3_nt
TRBV6-5	many	-	TRBJ1-1	CASIFGHEAFF	TGTGCCAGCATCTTCGGGCATGAAGCTTTCTTT
TRBV12-3/TRBV12-4	many	TRBD2	TRBJ2-5	CASRPGGSQETQYF	TGTGCCAGCAGGCCCGGGGGGTCTCAAGAGACCCAGTACTTC
TRBV4-2	many	TRBD1	TRBJ1-3	CASSLGQGGSGNTIYF	TGTGCCAGCAGCCTCGGACAGGGGGGTTCTGGAAACACCATATATTTT
TRBV29-1	many	-	TRBJ2-2	CSVEDLPVTGELFF	TGCAGCGTTGAAGATTTGCCAGTGACCGGGGAGCTGTTTTTT
TRBV18	many	TRBD1	TRBJ1-2	CASSSGTDTYGYTF	TGTGCCAGCTCATCCGGGACAGATACCTATGGCTACACCTTC
TRBV9	-	-	TRBJ2-1	CASSPENSYNEQFF	TGTGCCAGCAGCCCAGAAAACTCCTACAATGAGCAGTTCTTC
TRBV2	many	TRBD1	TRBJ1-5	CASSGGQSNQPQHF	TGTGCCAGCAGTGGGGGACAGTCCAATCAGCCCCAGCATTTT
TRBV9	many	TRBD2	TRBJ2-3	CASSVGVGTSGTSSTDTQYF	TGTGCCAGCAGCGTAGGCGTTGGGACTAGCGGAACGTCTAGCACAGATACGCAGTATTTT
TRBV6-2/TRBV6-3	-	TRBD2	TRBJ2-1	CASSYPTSGDYNEQFF	TGTGCCAGCAGTTACCCGACTAGCGGGGACTACAATGAGCAGTTCTTC
TRBV21-1	many	-	TRBJ1-2	CASSSQGAPSGPPAINYGYTF	TGTGCCAGCAGCTCCCAGGGGGCCCCCTCGGGACCTCCGGCTATTAACTATGGCTACACCTTC